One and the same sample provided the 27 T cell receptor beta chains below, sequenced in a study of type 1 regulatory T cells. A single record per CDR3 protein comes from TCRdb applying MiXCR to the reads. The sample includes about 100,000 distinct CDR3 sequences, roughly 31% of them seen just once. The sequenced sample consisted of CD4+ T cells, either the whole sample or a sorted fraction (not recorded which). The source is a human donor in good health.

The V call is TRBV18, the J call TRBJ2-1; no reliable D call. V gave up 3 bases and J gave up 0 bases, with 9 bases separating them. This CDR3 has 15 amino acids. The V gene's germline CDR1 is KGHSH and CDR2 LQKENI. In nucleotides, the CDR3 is TGTGCCAGCTCACCCAGGAATAGCTCCTACAATGAGCAGTTCTTC. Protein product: CASSPRNSSYNEQFF.

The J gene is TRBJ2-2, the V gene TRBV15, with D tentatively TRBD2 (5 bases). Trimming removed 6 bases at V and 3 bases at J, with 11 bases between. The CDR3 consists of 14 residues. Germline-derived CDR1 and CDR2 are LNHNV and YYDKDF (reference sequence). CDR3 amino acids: CATSGFSDTGELFF. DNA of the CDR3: TGTGCCACCAGTGGTTTTAGCGACACCGGGGAGCTGTTTTTT.

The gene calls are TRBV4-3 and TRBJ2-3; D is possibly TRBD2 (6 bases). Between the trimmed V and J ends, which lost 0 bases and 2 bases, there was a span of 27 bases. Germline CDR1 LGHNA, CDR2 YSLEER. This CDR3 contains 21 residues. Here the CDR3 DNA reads TGCGCCAGCAGCCAAGATTCGTGGCAAAGCGTAATCCAGCGGGTCACAGATACGCAGTATTTT. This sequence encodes CASSQDSWQSVIQRVTDTQYF.

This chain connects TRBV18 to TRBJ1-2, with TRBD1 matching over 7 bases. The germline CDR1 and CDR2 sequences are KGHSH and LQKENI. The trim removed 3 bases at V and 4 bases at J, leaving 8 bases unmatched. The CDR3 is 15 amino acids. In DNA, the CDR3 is TGTGCCAGCTCACCTGACGGGACAGAGGGCTATGGCTACACCTTC. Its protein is CASSPDGTEGYGYTF.

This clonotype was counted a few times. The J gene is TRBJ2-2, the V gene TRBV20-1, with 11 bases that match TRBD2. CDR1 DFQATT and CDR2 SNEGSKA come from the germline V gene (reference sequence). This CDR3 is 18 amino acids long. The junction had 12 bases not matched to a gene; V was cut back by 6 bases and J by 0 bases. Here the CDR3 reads CSARQGTSGGSNTGELFF. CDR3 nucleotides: TGCAGTGCCAGACAGGGTACTAGCGGGGGCTCGAACACCGGGGAGCTGTTTTTT.

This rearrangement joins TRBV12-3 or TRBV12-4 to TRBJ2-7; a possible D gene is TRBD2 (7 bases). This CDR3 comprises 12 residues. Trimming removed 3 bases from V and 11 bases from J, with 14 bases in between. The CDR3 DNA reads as TGTGCCAGCAGTTTCCCCGGGGGGCAGGAGTACTTC. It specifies CASSFPGGQEYF.

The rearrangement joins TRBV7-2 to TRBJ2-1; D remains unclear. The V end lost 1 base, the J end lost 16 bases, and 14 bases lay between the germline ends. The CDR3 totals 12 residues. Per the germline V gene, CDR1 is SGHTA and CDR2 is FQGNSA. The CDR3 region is CASSLVPSPPFF. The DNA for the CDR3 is TGTGCCAGCAGCTTAGTTCCGAGCCCGCCCTTCTTC.

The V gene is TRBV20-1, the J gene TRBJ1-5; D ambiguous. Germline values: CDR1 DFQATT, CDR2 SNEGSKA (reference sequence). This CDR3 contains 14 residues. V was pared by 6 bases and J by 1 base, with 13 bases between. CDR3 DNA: TGCAGTGCCCCACTTGGAACGAGCAATCAGCCCCAGCATTTT. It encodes CSAPLGTSNQPQHF.

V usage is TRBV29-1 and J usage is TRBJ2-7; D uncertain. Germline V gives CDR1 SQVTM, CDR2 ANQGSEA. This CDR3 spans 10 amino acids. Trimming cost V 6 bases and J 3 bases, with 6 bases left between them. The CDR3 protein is CSVRFYEQYF. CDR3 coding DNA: TGCAGCGTCCGGTTCTACGAGCAGTACTTC.

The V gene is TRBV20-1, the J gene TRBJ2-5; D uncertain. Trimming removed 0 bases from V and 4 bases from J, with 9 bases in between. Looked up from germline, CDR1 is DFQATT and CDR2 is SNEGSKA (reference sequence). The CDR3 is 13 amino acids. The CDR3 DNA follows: TGCAGTGCTAGAGACCTGACCGGAGAGACCCAGTACTTC. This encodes CSARDLTGETQYF.

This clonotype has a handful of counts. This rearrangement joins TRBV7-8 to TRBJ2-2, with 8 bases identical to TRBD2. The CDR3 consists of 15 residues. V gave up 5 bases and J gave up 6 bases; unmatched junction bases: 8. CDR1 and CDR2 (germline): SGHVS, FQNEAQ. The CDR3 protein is CASSDRTSSPGELFF. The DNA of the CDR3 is TGTGCCAGCAGCGACAGGACTAGCAGCCCCGGGGAGCTGTTTTTT.

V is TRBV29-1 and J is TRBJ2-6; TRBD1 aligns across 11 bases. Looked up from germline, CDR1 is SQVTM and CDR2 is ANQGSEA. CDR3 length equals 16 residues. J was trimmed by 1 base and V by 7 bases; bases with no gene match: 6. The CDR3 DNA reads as TGCAGCGCCCTGGGACAGGGGGTGTCTGGGGCCAACGTCCTGACTTTC. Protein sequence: CSALGQGVSGANVLTF.

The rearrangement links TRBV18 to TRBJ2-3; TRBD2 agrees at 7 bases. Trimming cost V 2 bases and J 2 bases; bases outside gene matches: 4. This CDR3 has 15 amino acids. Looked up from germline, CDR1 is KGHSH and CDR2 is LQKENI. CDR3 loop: CASSPGAGATDTQYF. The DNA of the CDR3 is TGTGCCAGCTCACCAGGGGCGGGAGCCACAGATACGCAGTATTTT.

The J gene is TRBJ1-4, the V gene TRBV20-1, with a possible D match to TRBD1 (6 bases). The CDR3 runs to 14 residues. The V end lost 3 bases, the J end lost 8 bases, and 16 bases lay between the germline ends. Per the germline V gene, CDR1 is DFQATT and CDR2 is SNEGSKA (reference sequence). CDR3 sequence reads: CSASHRASGEKLFF. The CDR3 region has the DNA TGCAGTGCTAGTCACAGGGCTTCGGGGGAAAAACTGTTTTTT.

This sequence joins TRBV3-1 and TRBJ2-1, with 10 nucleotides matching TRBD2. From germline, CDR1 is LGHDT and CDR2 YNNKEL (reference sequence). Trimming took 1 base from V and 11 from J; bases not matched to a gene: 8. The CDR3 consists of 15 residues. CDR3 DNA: TGTGCCAGCAGCCAAGCCCCCCTAGCGGGAGCTCAGCAGTTCTTC. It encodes CASSQAPLAGAQQFF.

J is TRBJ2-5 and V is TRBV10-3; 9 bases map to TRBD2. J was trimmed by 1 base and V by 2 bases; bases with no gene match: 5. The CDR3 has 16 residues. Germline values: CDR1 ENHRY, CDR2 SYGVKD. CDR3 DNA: TGTGCCATCAGTGAGGGCTCTAGCGGGGTCCAAGAGACCCAGTACTTC. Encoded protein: CAISEGSSGVQETQYF.

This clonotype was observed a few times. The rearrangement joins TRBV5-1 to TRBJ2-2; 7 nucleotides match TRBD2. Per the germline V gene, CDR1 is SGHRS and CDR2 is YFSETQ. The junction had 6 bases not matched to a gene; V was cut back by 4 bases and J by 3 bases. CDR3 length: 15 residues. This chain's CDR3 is CASSARESDTGELFF. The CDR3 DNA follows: TGCGCCAGCAGCGCGCGGGAGAGCGACACCGGGGAGCTGTTTTTT.

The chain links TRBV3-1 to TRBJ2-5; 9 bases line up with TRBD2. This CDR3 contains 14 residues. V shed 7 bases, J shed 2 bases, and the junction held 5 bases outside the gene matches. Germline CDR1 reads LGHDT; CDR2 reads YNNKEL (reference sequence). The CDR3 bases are TGTGCCAGCACGACTAGCGGAGCACAAGAGACCCAGTACTTC. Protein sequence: CASTTSGAQETQYF.

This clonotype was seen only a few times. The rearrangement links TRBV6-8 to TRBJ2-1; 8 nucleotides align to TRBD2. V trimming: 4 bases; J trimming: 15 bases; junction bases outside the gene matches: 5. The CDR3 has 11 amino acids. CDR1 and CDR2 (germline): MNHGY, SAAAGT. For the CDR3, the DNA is TGTGCCAGCAGTTGGTTAGCGGGACGGTTCTTC. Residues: CASSWLAGRFF.

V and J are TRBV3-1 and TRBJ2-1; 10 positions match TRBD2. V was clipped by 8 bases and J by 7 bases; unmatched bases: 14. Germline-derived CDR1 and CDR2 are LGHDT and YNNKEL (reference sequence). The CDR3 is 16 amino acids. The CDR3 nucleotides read TGTGCCAGCTGCCCCTTAGCGGGGGGAACGCGAAATGAGCAGTTCTTC. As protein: CASCPLAGGTRNEQFF.

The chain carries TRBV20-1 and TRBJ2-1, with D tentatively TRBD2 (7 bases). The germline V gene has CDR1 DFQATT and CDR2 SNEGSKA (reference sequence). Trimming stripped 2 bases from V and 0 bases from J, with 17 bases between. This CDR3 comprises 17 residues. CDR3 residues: CSARKGGAPSSYNEQFF. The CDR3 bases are TGCAGTGCTAGAAAAGGGGGGGCACCAAGCTCCTACAATGAGCAGTTCTTC.

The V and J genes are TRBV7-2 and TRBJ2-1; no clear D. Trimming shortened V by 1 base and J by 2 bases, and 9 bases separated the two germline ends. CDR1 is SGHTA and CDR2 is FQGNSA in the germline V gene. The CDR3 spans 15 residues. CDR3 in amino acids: CASSLGPRTYNEQFF. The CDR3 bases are TGTGCCAGCAGCTTAGGCCCCCGAACCTACAATGAGCAGTTCTTC.

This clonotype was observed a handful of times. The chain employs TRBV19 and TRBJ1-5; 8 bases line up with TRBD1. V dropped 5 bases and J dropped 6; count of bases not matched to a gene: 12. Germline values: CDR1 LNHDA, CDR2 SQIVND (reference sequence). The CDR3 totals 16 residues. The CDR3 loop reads CASSLWAGQGSQPQHF. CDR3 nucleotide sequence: TGTGCCAGTAGTCTGTGGGCAGGACAGGGAAGTCAGCCCCAGCATTTT.

This CDR3 reads CASLQVRDHEQYF. The CDR3, as DNA: TGTGCCAGCTTGCAGGTCAGGGACCACGAGCAGTACTTC. The chain links TRBV28 to TRBJ2-7; either TRBD1 or TRBD2 may supply D (5 bases each). The germline gives CDR1 MDHEN, CDR2 SYDVKM. V was cut by 8 bases and J by 5 bases, with 16 bases left in between. This CDR3 comprises 13 residues. Drawing the rest from reference TRBV28 and TRBJ2-7, the complete variable domain is DVKVTQSSRYLVKRTGEKVFLECVQDMDHENMFWYRQDPGLGLRLIYFSYDVKMKEKGDIPEGYSVSREKKERFSLILESASTNQTSMYLCASLQVRDHEQYFGPGTRLTVT.

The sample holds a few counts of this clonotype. CDR3 sequence: CASTSWGGVLGRGDTQYF. CDR3 coding DNA: TGTGCCAGCACCTCGTGGGGGGGAGTTCTGGGAAGAGGGGATACGCAGTATTTT. This chain links TRBV2 with TRBJ2-3; 7 nucleotides agree with TRBD2. Losses at the gene ends were 7 bases for V and 6 bases for J; bases not matched to a gene: 22. CDR1 and CDR2 (germline): SNHLY, FYNNEI. This CDR3 is 18 amino acids long.

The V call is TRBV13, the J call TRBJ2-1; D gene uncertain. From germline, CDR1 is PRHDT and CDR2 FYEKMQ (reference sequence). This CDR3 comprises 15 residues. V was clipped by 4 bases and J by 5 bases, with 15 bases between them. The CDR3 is CASSSRPFANNEQFF. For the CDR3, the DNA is TGTGCCAGCAGCTCAAGGCCCTTCGCCAACAATGAGCAGTTCTTC.

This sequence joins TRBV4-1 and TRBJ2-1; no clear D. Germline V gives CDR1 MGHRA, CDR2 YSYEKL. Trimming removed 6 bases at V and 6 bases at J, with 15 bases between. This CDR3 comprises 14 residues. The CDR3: CASRLRRGINEQFF. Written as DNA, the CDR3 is TGCGCCAGCAGGCTACGTCGTGGGATCAATGAGCAGTTCTTC.